Below, one T cell receptor beta chain is given with its context. Its matching antigen is unknown. These data originate in a study of cytomegalovirus exposure and HLA in healthy donors. Study observations and caveats: Later, TCR association rates were found to vary by HLA locus, highest for DRB1 and lowest for HLA-C.

PCR primers comprised 60 Vbeta and 13 Jbeta primers. Data came from immunoSEQ multiplex PCR; TCRdb stores just in-frame clones and leaves some out. The sample lists around 200,000 clones; less than 90% were seen once. The V gene end was trimmed by 0 bases and the J gene end by 10 bases; junction bases not matched to a gene: 11. Germline V lookup: CDR1 SGHTA, CDR2 FQGNSA. The CDR3 totals 16 residues. This rearrangement joins TRBV7-2 to TRBJ2-1, with TRBD1 matching over 8 bases. The sample consisted of PBMCs. This clonotype was sampled from a woman aged 25 to 39 in good health and CMV-seronegative. CDR3 sequence: CASSLARTGLGGEQFF. CDR3 bases: TGTGCCAGCAGCTTAGCCCGGACAGGGCTCGGCGGAGAGCAGTTCTTC.